This is a list of T cell receptor beta chains from one sample in a study of T cell responses to AZD1222 COVID-19 vaccine. Some clones are missing from TCRdb's copy, which holds only in-frame ones; the method was immunoSEQ multiplex PCR. The repertoire has around 130,000 clones, about 91% of them found once; the top ten carry around 1.7%. This specimen was peripheral blood, taken on day 0 of AZD1222 vaccination. The source of these receptors is an adult in good health. Each CDR3 is given with its conserved first and last residue.

v_gene	j_gene	CDR3aa
TRBV15	TRBJ1-3	CATSTRGEGNTIYF
TRBV28	TRBJ2-3	CASNLLGHSTDTQYF
TRBV19	TRBJ2-7	CASSPGTTYEQYF
TRBV6-1	TRBJ2-3	CASSALTGGSSTSTDTQYF
TRBV30	TRBJ1-2	CAWSVNGIYGYTF
TRBV7-2	TRBJ1-5	CASSLLGAVSNQPQHF
TRBV9	TRBJ2-2	CASGGTSPNTGELFF
TRBV14	TRBJ2-7	CASRDLGAYEQYF
TRBV23-1	TRBJ1-5	CASSQSGTGVNQPQHF
TRBV27	TRBJ2-7	CASSRTLQGELDEQYF
TRBV7-9	TRBJ1-1	CASSLGGGRATEAFF
TRBV30	TRBJ1-5	CAWSVRGDQPQHF
TRBV28	TRBJ1-5	CASSFQTGGVRPQHF
TRBV5-4	TRBJ2-2	CASSFFGRQGENTGELFF
TRBV10-2	TRBJ2-5	CASLDTSEVETQYF
TRBV9	TRBJ1-5	CASSVGQGAYQPQHF
TRBV6-5	TRBJ2-7	CASRLGSYEQYF
TRBV11-2	TRBJ1-1	CASSLEVSRIFF
TRBV12-5	TRBJ1-5	CASGIDTGRGQPQHF
TRBV5-1	TRBJ2-3	CASSTGVYADTQYF
TRBV6-2/TRBV6-3	TRBJ2-1	CASSYPGLTASYNEQFF
TRBV6-5	TRBJ1-2	CASSYLRGRRSYGYTF
TRBV11-2	TRBJ2-3	CASSAQGLSTDTQYF
TRBV25-1	TRBJ2-1	CASTPKADNEQFF
TRBV4-3	TRBJ1-2	CASSDRGSYGYTF
TRBV27	TRBJ1-6	CASSWDWSSPLHF
TRBV14	TRBJ2-1	CASSPLTGRSSYNEQFF
TRBV6-5	TRBJ1-1	CASSFERRGTEAFF
TRBV9	TRBJ1-1	CASSIGTGGKAFF
TRBV19	TRBJ1-2	CASSISVAMRDYGYTF
TRBV3-1/TRBV3-2	TRBJ1-2	CASSQVPTPYGYTF
TRBV30	TRBJ1-1	CAWGSGKAFF
TRBV19	TRBJ2-2	CASSTQGFTGELFF